Listed here is a single T cell receptor beta chain. Its antigen is unidentified. The sample comes from a study of beta chain features in type 1 diabetes. Study-level information: Cell yields, gender and age were comparable in patients and healthy donors.

Sampling consisted of one heparinised blood draw per donor, averaging about 110 mL. Germline V gives CDR1 MNHNY, CDR2 SVGAGI (reference sequence). With 10 bases removed from V and 5 bases from J, the gap between germline ends came to 15 bases. This CDR3 is built from 13 residues. Findings of the study overall: The naive, central memory and Treg TCRB repertoires of patients appeared to be more similar to one another than those of healthy donors. Amplification by PCR could prefer shorter templates, with the same effect in patients and controls. All four CD4+ subsets from Type 1 diabetes patients carried moderately but significantly shorter TCRB CDR3s.

As every portion of the isolated RNA was reverse transcribed, the sequencing read expressed TCRB transcripts. Produced via immunoSEQ multiplex PCR; TCRdb's table is partial and in-frame only. Altogether hundreds of thousands of clones are present, about a tenth being singletons, with the ten largest covering 1%. This TCR derives from a man aged 25-40 years with type 1 diabetes. The V call is TRBV6-6, the J call TRBJ2-1; D perhaps matches TRBD1 (5 bases). Material: central memory CD4+ T cells from blood. The CDR3 protein is CATTKGANNEQFF. CDR3 in DNA: TGTGCCACCACGAAAGGGGCGAACAATGAGCAGTTCTTC.